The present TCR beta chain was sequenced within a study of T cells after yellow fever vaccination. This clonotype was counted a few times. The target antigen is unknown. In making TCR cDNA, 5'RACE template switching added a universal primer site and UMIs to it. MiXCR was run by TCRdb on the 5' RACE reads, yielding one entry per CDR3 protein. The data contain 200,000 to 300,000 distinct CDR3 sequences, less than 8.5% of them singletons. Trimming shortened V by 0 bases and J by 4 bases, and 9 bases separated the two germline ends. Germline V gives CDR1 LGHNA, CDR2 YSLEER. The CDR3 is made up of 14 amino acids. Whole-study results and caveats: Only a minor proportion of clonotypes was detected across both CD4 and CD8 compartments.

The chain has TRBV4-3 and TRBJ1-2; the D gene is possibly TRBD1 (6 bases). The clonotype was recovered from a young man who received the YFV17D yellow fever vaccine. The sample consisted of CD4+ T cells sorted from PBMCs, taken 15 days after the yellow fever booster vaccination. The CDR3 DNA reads TGCGCCAGCAGCCAAGATGCAGGGGTCTATGGCTACACCTTC. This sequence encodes CASSQDAGVYGYTF.